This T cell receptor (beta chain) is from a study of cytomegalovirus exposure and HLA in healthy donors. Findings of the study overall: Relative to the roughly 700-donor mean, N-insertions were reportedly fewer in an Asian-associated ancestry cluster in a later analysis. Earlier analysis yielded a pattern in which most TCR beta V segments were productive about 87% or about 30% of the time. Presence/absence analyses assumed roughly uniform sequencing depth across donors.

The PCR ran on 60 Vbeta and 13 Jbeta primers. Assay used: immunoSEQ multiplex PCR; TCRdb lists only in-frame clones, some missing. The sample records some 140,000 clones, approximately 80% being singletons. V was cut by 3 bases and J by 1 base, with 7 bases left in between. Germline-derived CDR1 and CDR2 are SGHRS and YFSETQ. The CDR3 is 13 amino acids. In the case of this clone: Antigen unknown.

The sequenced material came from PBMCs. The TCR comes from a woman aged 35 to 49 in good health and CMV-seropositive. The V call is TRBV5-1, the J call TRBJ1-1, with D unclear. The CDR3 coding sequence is TGCGCCAGCAGCTATACAACGAACACTGAAGCTTTCTTT. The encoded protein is CASSYTTNTEAFF.